This TCR beta chain emerged from a study of T cells in narcolepsy. In the study overall: Donors had narcolepsy type 1 or type 2, or were healthy controls. Broader study findings: Same-patient CSF and blood CD4+ T cell clonotypes included HCRT-specific and TRIB2-specific autoreactive ones. Autoreactive clonotypes reportedly recurred in blood of same and different patients, not controls.

The length of the CDR3 is 14 residues. V lost 5 bases and J lost 5, with 13 bases in between. CDR1 and CDR2 (germline): MNHNS, SASEGT. Produced via immunoSEQ multiplex PCR; TCRdb's table is partial and in-frame only. The sample has tens of thousands of clones; around 86% are singletons. In regard to this clone: Its matching antigen is unknown. In this CDR3 the conserved last residue, phenylalanine or tryptophan, is missing, so a read error is likely.

The sequence derives from a human donor in good health. Sequencing was performed on memory (CD45RA-) CD4+ T cells from blood. The rearrangement links TRBV6-1 to TRBJ1-5; tentatively, D is TRBD1 (5 bases). CDR3 in DNA: TGTGCCAGCAGTAATCAGGGCCGGGATCAGCCCCAGCATCTT. Translation: CASSNQGRDQPQHL.